A selection of T cell receptor beta chains follows, all from one sample in a study of T cells after yellow fever vaccination. Each CDR3 protein is one row after TCRdb ran MiXCR on the 5' RACE reads. The sample shows 200,000 to 300,000 distinct CDR3 sequences, under 15% of them seen only once. The material sequenced was CD4+ T cells sorted from PBMCs, taken 45 days after the yellow fever booster vaccination. Receptor source: a man aged 30-40 years who received the YFV17D yellow fever vaccine. Each CDR3 is given with its conserved first and last residue. Fields, in order: CDR3 DNA, CDR3 protein, clone size, V gene, D gene, J gene. A D gene is named only where the DNA matches it firmly. Clone size is given for some rows only: seen once, a few or many times, or a class if the clone is expanded.

DNA: TGCAGCGTTGAGATTAGGGCGACAGGGACCGATGAGCAGTTCTTC
CDR3: CSVEIRATGTDEQFF
size: few
V: TRBV29-1
D: TRBD1
J: TRBJ2-1

DNA: TGTGCCAGCAGCGCCGCTCGGTGGGGAGCCCAAGAGACCCAGTACTTC
CDR3: CASSAARWGAQETQYF
size: .
V: TRBV6-1
D: .
J: TRBJ2-5

DNA: TGTGCCAGCACCCTTCCAGGGATGGCGCAAGAGACCCAGTACTTC
CDR3: CASTLPGMAQETQYF
size: many
V: TRBV5-6
D: .
J: TRBJ2-5

DNA: TGTGCCAGTTCGAGGACAGGTCGGGATACGCAGTATTTT
CDR3: CASSRTGRDTQYF
size: many
V: TRBV19
D: TRBD1
J: TRBJ2-3

DNA: TGTGCCAGCAGCTTTGGGACAGGGGGCCCCTACGAGCAGTACTTC
CDR3: CASSFGTGGPYEQYF
size: .
V: TRBV9
D: TRBD1
J: TRBJ2-7

DNA: TGTGCCAGCAGTCGGGACAGGGGGCTCGAGCAGTACTTC
CDR3: CASSRDRGLEQYF
size: .
V: TRBV12-3/TRBV12-4
D: TRBD1
J: TRBJ2-7

DNA: TGTGCCAGCAGCAAAAGGCACGAGACAGCCTACGAGCAGTACTTC
CDR3: CASSKRHETAYEQYF
size: many
V: TRBV21-1
D: .
J: TRBJ2-7

DNA: TGCGCCAGCAGCTTGGAAGCGGGAGGCAACACCGGGGAGCTGTTTTTT
CDR3: CASSLEAGGNTGELFF
size: .
V: TRBV5-1
D: TRBD2
J: TRBJ2-2

DNA: TGCAGTGCTAGAGATAGGGGGGGGTTGGGTAACTATGGCTACACCTTC
CDR3: CSARDRGGLGNYGYTF
size: few
V: TRBV20-1
D: .
J: TRBJ1-2

DNA: TGTGCCAGCCAGTTCGGGAGCTCTGGGGCCAACGTCCTGACTTTC
CDR3: CASQFGSSGANVLTF
size: few
V: TRBV9
D: .
J: TRBJ2-6

DNA: TGTGCCAGCAGTTCTCTCGGACCTAGGACTAGCGGGAGGGGGGGCTCCTACAATGAGCAGTTCTTC
CDR3: CASSSLGPRTSGRGGSYNEQFF
size: few
V: TRBV6-2/TRBV6-3
D: TRBD2
J: TRBJ2-1

DNA: TGTGCCAGCAGCGTACGGACAGGGGCGGATAGGGAGCAGTTCTTC
CDR3: CASSVRTGADREQFF
size: few
V: TRBV9
D: TRBD1
J: TRBJ2-1

DNA: TGTGCCAGCAGCCCCATTGGGGCCTACAATGAGCAGTTCTTC
CDR3: CASSPIGAYNEQFF
size: .
V: TRBV7-6
D: .
J: TRBJ2-1

DNA: TGTGCCAGCAGCTTAGGGCCGGGACTCCTAGAGACCCAGTACTTC
CDR3: CASSLGPGLLETQYF
size: few
V: TRBV7-3
D: .
J: TRBJ2-5

DNA: TGCGCCAGCAGCTTGGCCAAGACCCCCGGGGCGAACACCGGGGAGCTGTTTTTT
CDR3: CASSLAKTPGANTGELFF
size: .
V: TRBV5-1
D: .
J: TRBJ2-2

DNA: TGTGCCAGCATGACCTCGGGACAGCATTATGGCTACACCTTC
CDR3: CASMTSGQHYGYTF
size: .
V: TRBV6-1
D: TRBD1
J: TRBJ1-2

DNA: TGCAGTGCCCAGGCGGACCTCAAGCAGTTCTTC
CDR3: CSAQADLKQFF
size: .
V: TRBV20-1
D: .
J: TRBJ2-1

DNA: TGTGCCAGCAGCTTAGCCAATGGGAACACCGGGGAGCTGTTTTTT
CDR3: CASSLANGNTGELFF
size: .
V: TRBV7-2
D: .
J: TRBJ2-2

DNA: TGTGCCTGGGGGACTGGAGACAATGAGCAGTTCTTC
CDR3: CAWGTGDNEQFF
size: .
V: TRBV30
D: .
J: TRBJ2-1

DNA: TGTGCCAGCGGACAACAGGGGTATACGCAGTATTTT
CDR3: CASGQQGYTQYF
size: few
V: TRBV12-3/TRBV12-4
D: TRBD1
J: TRBJ2-3

DNA: TGCGCCAGCAGCCAAGATATAAGAGGGGGCACGCAGTATTTT
CDR3: CASSQDIRGGTQYF
size: .
V: TRBV4-1
D: TRBD1
J: TRBJ2-3

DNA: TGCAGTGCCAGGGTCCGTCCGGATACGCAGTATTTT
CDR3: CSARVRPDTQYF
size: .
V: TRBV20-1
D: .
J: TRBJ2-3

DNA: TGCGCCAGCAGCCAAGTAAGCCAGCACTATGGCTACACCTTC
CDR3: CASSQVSQHYGYTF
size: few
V: TRBV4-3
D: .
J: TRBJ1-2

DNA: TGCAGTGCTAGGGGAGGGGGTTCTGATTCACCCCTCCACTTT
CDR3: CSARGGGSDSPLHF
size: few
V: TRBV20-1
D: .
J: TRBJ1-6

DNA: TGTGCCAGCAGCTTAATTCGGCAGGGGGCGGGTGAGCAGTACTTC
CDR3: CASSLIRQGAGEQYF
size: .
V: TRBV7-2
D: TRBD1
J: TRBJ2-7

DNA: TGTGCCAGCAGCCAAGATCCCCTAGCGGGGCCCTACGAGCAGTACTTC
CDR3: CASSQDPLAGPYEQYF
size: .
V: TRBV4-2
D: TRBD2
J: TRBJ2-7

DNA: TGTGCCAGCAGCTCGAGACTAGTTTCAGATACGCAGTATTTT
CDR3: CASSSRLVSDTQYF
size: few
V: TRBV7-8
D: .
J: TRBJ2-3

DNA: TGTGCCAGCTCACCTGGACAGGAAAACATTCAGTACTTC
CDR3: CASSPGQENIQYF
size: few
V: TRBV18
D: TRBD1
J: TRBJ2-4

DNA: TGTGCCAGCAGCTCCGGGCCGTGGGATACGCAGTATTTT
CDR3: CASSSGPWDTQYF
size: .
V: TRBV3-1
D: .
J: TRBJ2-3

DNA: TGTGCCAGCTCACCGGCCCCCCCCACAGATACGCAGTATTTT
CDR3: CASSPAPPTDTQYF
size: .
V: TRBV18
D: .
J: TRBJ2-3

DNA: TGCAGCGTTCGGGGGGGACAGGGGGCTTACGAGCAGTACTTC
CDR3: CSVRGGQGAYEQYF
size: few
V: TRBV29-1
D: TRBD1
J: TRBJ2-7

DNA: TGTGCCAGCAGCGGACCCGGGACTAGCGGGAGACTCCAAGAGACCCAGTACTTC
CDR3: CASSGPGTSGRLQETQYF
size: few
V: TRBV6-1
D: TRBD2
J: TRBJ2-5

DNA: TGTGCCAGCGGAGACAGGGGCGAGCAGTACTTC
CDR3: CASGDRGEQYF
size: many
V: TRBV27
D: TRBD1
J: TRBJ2-7

DNA: TGCGCCAGCAGCTTAGGGGACTTATACAATGAGCAGTTCTTC
CDR3: CASSLGDLYNEQFF
size: few
V: TRBV5-1
D: .
J: TRBJ2-1

DNA: TGTGCCAGCAGTTTAAGTCCTCATGGGGACACCGGGGAGCTGTTTTTT
CDR3: CASSLSPHGDTGELFF
size: many
V: TRBV12-3/TRBV12-4
D: .
J: TRBJ2-2

DNA: TGTGCCAGCAGCCGCGACGGATTCACAGATACGCAGTATTTT
CDR3: CASSRDGFTDTQYF
size: many
V: TRBV7-2
D: .
J: TRBJ2-3

DNA: TGTGCCAGCAGCTTAGCCCCCGCGAACACCGGGGAGCTGTTTTTT
CDR3: CASSLAPANTGELFF
size: few
V: TRBV11-1
D: .
J: TRBJ2-2

DNA: TGTGCCAGCAGCCAAGAGGGGGGTCTAGCGGGAGGGTATGCGAACGAGCAGTACTTC
CDR3: CASSQEGGLAGGYANEQYF
size: .
V: TRBV4-2
D: TRBD2
J: TRBJ2-7

DNA: TGCAGCGTGGCGACAGGGAGGTCAGATACGCAGTATTTT
CDR3: CSVATGRSDTQYF
size: .
V: TRBV29-1
D: .
J: TRBJ2-3

DNA: TGTGCCAGCAGTTACGGGGGAGCGGGAGGGATCAATGAGCAGTTCTTC
CDR3: CASSYGGAGGINEQFF
size: few
V: TRBV6-5
D: TRBD2
J: TRBJ2-1

DNA: TGCGCCAGCAGCCAAGATCTTGGTCTAGCGTTCTACAATGAGCAGTTCTTC
CDR3: CASSQDLGLAFYNEQFF
size: few
V: TRBV4-3
D: .
J: TRBJ2-1